Below, 20 T cell receptor beta chains from the same sample are listed, as sequenced in a study of Graves' ophthalmopathy and Graves' hyperthyroidism. RNA transcripts were the source from which TCR beta CDR3 regions were amplified. Second-round multiplex PCR came after first-round RT-PCR with HTBI primers. TCRdb re-derived calls from the multiplex PCR reads in MiXCR, one entry per CDR3 protein. The table has around 400,000 distinct CDR3 sequences, around 21% seen once. Source material: peripheral blood. The receptors were sampled from a woman under 30 with stable Graves' hyperthyroidism.

In this sample, this clonotype turned up many times. The chain carries TRBV7-2 and TRBJ2-5; 7 bases are shared with TRBD1. Germline CDR1 reads SGHTA; CDR2 reads FQGNSA. This CDR3 comprises 13 residues. Trimming cost V 1 base and J 7 bases; bases outside gene matches: 3. CDR3 residues: CASSLEQGRTQYF. CDR3 nucleotide sequence: TGTGCCAGCAGCTTAGAACAGGGGCGGACCCAGTACTTC.

In its sample, this clonotype was seen a few times. This chain joins TRBV28 and TRBJ1-5; weak D call: TRBD1 (5 bases). V was clipped by 4 bases and J by 4 bases, with 20 bases between them. CDR1 is MDHEN, CDR2 SYDVKM, per germline. The CDR3 extends over 17 amino acids. The CDR3, as DNA: TGTGCCAGCAGTTGGGAAAGGGTGTGGGGGGGGAATCAGCCCCAGCATTTT. Amino acids: CASSWERVWGGNQPQHF.

As for this clonotype: A read error may be the cause here, since a much bigger clone is one base away. The CDR3 does not end in the conserved phenylalanine or tryptophan, so this is likely a read error. The V gene is TRBV12-3 or TRBV12-4, the J gene TRBJ2-7; D is uncertain. CDR3 length: 13 residues. Trimming removed 3 bases at V and 1 base at J, with 7 bases between. The CDR3 spells CASSFIRSYEQYY. DNA of the CDR3: TGTGCCAGCAGTTTCATACGGTCCTACGAGCAGTACTAC.

This clonotype has ten or more counts. This chain joins TRBV29-1 and TRBJ1-2; possibly TRBD1 for D (6 bases). The V and J ends lost 7 bases and 2 bases respectively, with 11 bases between them. Germline CDR1 is SQVTM and CDR2 is ANQGSEA. This CDR3 region has 12 residues. This CDR3 reads CSAGDKNYGYTF. The CDR3 DNA sequence: TGCAGCGCTGGGGACAAGAACTATGGCTACACCTTC. Full variable domain (outside the CDR3, taken from reference TRBV29-1 and TRBJ1-2): SAVISQKPSRDICQRGTSLTIQCQVDSQVTMMFWYRQQPGQSLTLIATANQGSEATYESGFVIDKFPISRPNLTFSTLTVSNMSPEDSSIYLCSAGDKNYGYTFGSGTRLTVV.

This clonotype has ten or more counts. CDR3 protein: CASSLLAVDSPLHF. The CDR3 DNA follows: TGTGCCAGCAGCCTTTTGGCCGTAGATTCACCCCTCCACTTT. The chain carries TRBV11-2 and TRBJ1-6; D gene unclear. Germline V gene sequence: CDR1 SGHAT, CDR2 FQNNGV. This CDR3 is built from 14 residues. With 5 bases removed from V and 8 bases from J, the gap between germline ends came to 13 bases.

The V call is TRBV19, the J call TRBJ1-5, with 10 bases fitting TRBD1. The V gene's germline CDR1 is LNHDA and CDR2 SQIVND (reference sequence). This CDR3 is 13 amino acids long. Trimming cost V 6 bases and J 9 bases; bases outside gene matches: 5. Here the CDR3 reads CASRSRDRGPQHF. In DNA, the CDR3 is TGTGCCAGTAGGAGCCGGGACAGGGGGCCCCAGCATTTT.

V is TRBV30 and J is TRBJ2-5; D may correspond to TRBD1 or TRBD2 (5 bases each). The CDR3 is made up of 15 amino acids. The germline V and J ends were trimmed by 3 bases and 5 bases, with 19 bases remaining between them. CDR1 and CDR2 (germline): GTSNPN, SVGIG (reference sequence). CDR3 DNA sequence: TGTGCCTGGAGAAATGCAGGGCGCACTAGGGAGACCCAGTACTTC. Translated: CAWRNAGRTRETQYF.

This clonotype has just a few counts. The chain is built from TRBV27 and TRBJ2-7, with 7 bases fitting TRBD2. Germline V lookup: CDR1 MNHEY, CDR2 SMNVEV (reference sequence). Trimming cost V 5 bases and J 4 bases; bases outside gene matches: 8. The length of the CDR3 is 14 residues. CDR3 DNA sequence: TGTGCCAGCAGTATGTCCGGGAGGACTTACGAGCAGTACTTC. Protein product: CASSMSGRTYEQYF.

This clonotype appeared many times. The chain has TRBV9 and TRBJ2-7; TRBD2 aligns across 8 bases. CDR1 is SGDLS and CDR2 is YYNGEE in the germline V gene. V lost 1 base, J lost 5 bases, and 5 bases stayed unmatched. This CDR3 has 14 residues. In DNA form, the CDR3 reads TGTGCCAGCAGCGTAACGGGAGGGTCAGACGAGCAGTACTTC. It encodes CASSVTGGSDEQYF.

This clonotype counts as medium-sized. V usage is TRBV6-1 and J usage is TRBJ2-5; D might be TRBD2 (6 bases). This CDR3 is 16 amino acids long. Germline CDR1 is MNHNS and CDR2 is SASEGT. The germline V and J ends were trimmed by 2 bases and 4 bases, with 17 bases remaining between them. The CDR3 sequence: CASSERGGSGGETQYF. The CDR3 DNA is TGTGCCAGCAGTGAACGAGGAGGGTCCGGAGGAGAGACCCAGTACTTC.

This clonotype has at least ten counts. The V call is TRBV25-1, the J call TRBJ2-4, with 12 bases aligning to TRBD1. The V gene's germline CDR1 is MGHDK and CDR2 SYGVNS. Trimming cost V 5 bases and J 2 bases; bases outside gene matches: 10. The length of the CDR3 is 18 residues. The CDR3 spells CASSYTGQGARTKNIQYF. CDR3 bases: TGTGCCAGCAGTTATACGGGACAGGGGGCGCGAACCAAAAACATTCAGTACTTC. The variable domain in full, completed from reference TRBV25-1 and TRBJ2-4, reads EADIYQTPRYLVIGTGKKITLECSQTMGHDKMYWYQQDPGMELHLIHYSYGVNSTEKGDLSSESTVSRIRTEHFPLTLESARPSHTSQYLCASSYTGQGARTKNIQYFGAGTRLSVL.

This clonotype was found many times. The genes are TRBV5-1 and TRBJ2-2; D remains unclear. V gave up 3 bases and J gave up 1 base, with 7 bases separating them. This CDR3 is built from 14 residues. CDR1 and CDR2 (germline): SGHRS, YFSETQ. CDR3 in DNA: TGCGCCAGCAGCTCCGACCGGAACACCGGGGAGCTGTTTTTT. It specifies CASSSDRNTGELFF.

This clonotype appeared many times. The chain carries TRBV7-3 and TRBJ2-2, with D maybe TRBD1 (6 bases). CDR3 length: 14 amino acids. The V and J ends lost 5 bases and 4 bases respectively, with 11 bases between them. Germline V lookup: CDR1 SGHTA, CDR2 FQGTGA. In DNA, the CDR3 is TGTGCCAGCAGCCCTGGGGGCACCACCGGGGAGCTGTTTTTT. Translating gives CASSPGGTTGELFF.

This clonotype was seen ten or more times. The chain uses TRBV2 and TRBJ2-4; possibly TRBD1 or TRBD2 for D (6 bases each). Germline loops: CDR1 SNHLY, CDR2 FYNNEI. Trimming took 8 bases from V and 7 from J, leaving 15 bases between them. The CDR3 is 13 residues long. The CDR3 nucleotides read TGTGCCAGCCCGGAGGGGGAAGCGAACATTCAGTACTTC. This encodes CASPEGEANIQYF.

Ten or more counts support this clonotype. This sequence joins TRBV15 and TRBJ1-6, with D possibly TRBD1 on 5 matching bases. V was trimmed by 9 bases and J by 9 bases, leaving 18 bases between them. The length of the CDR3 is 14 residues. Germline CDR1 is LNHNV and CDR2 is YYDKDF (reference sequence). This CDR3 reads CATTPGDPGSPLHF. Here the CDR3 DNA reads TGTGCCACGACCCCGGGGGATCCAGGTTCACCCCTCCACTTT.

This clonotype was observed at least ten times. DNA of the CDR3: TGTGCCTGGAGTGACGGGCCGGGGGGGGGCTACGAGCAGTACTTC. The encoded protein is CAWSDGPGGGYEQYF. This chain uses TRBV30 with TRBJ2-7; the match to TRBD2 covers 8 bases. J gave up 3 bases and V 1 base, and 8 bases lay outside the gene matches. Germline-derived CDR1 and CDR2 are GTSNPN and SVGIG (reference sequence). The CDR3 consists of 15 residues. Drawing the rest from reference TRBV30 and TRBJ2-7, the complete variable domain is SQTIHQWPATLVQPVGSPLSLECTVEGTSNPNLYWYRQAAGRGLQLLFYSVGIGQISSEVPQNLSASRPQDRQFILSSKKLLLSDSGFYLCAWSDGPGGGYEQYFGPGTRLTVT.

This clonotype showed up many times. The chain employs TRBV11-3 and TRBJ1-1; tentatively, D is TRBD1 (5 bases). CDR3 length equals 14 residues. Deletions cut 5 bases from V and 1 base from J, with 11 bases between. Germline V gene data show CDR1 as SGHNT and CDR2 as YENEEA. CDR3: CASSKGRGNTEAFF. DNA for the CDR3: TGTGCCAGCAGCAAGGGACGTGGGAACACTGAAGCTTTCTTT. The whole variable domain, remainder taken from reference TRBV11-3 and TRBJ1-1, is EAGVVQSPRYKIIEKKQPVAFWCNPISGHNTLYWYLQNLGQGPELLIRYENEEAVDDSQLPKDRFSAERLKGVDSTLKIQPAELGDSAVYLCASSKGRGNTEAFFGQGTRLTVV.

This clonotype appeared many times. The chain uses TRBV20-1 and TRBJ1-5; tentative D call: TRBD1 (6 bases). The CDR3 loop spans 15 amino acids. Looked up from germline, CDR1 is DFQATT and CDR2 is SNEGSKA (reference sequence). Trimming stripped 0 bases from V and 5 bases from J, with 14 bases between. The CDR3 protein is CSARDRDRLDQPQHF. The CDR3 DNA reads as TGCAGTGCTAGAGACCGAGACAGGCTCGATCAGCCCCAGCATTTT.

This chain links TRBV12-3 or TRBV12-4 with TRBJ1-3, with D uncertain. Trimming took 2 bases from V and 4 from J, leaving 15 bases between them. The CDR3 is 16 residues long. The CDR3 DNA reads as TGTGCCAGCAGTTTAAAGGAGGGCTTGGAAGGAAACACCATATATTTT. Encoded protein: CASSLKEGLEGNTIYF.

The sample holds many counts of this clonotype. An end of the junction does not agree with germline; a read error may underlie this. V gene TRBV5-1 combines with J gene TRBJ2-2; 10 nucleotides align to TRBD2. The CDR3 spans 15 residues. Germline V gene lookup returns CDR1 SGHRS and CDR2 YFSETQ. CDR3 sequence reads: CASSLAGGGTGELFF. The DNA of the CDR3 is TGTGCCAGCAGTTTAGCGGGAGGAGGAACCGGGGAGCTGTTTTTT.